Listed below are T cell receptor beta chains from one sample, sequenced in a study of T-cell memory formation after mild COVID-19. TCRdb independently ran MiXCR on the 5' RACE reads; one entry per CDR3 protein. This table has 350,000 or so distinct CDR3 sequences, roughly 13% appearing once. Sequenced sample: PBMCs or a T cell subset sorted from them (not recorded which). These receptors originate from a man between 18 and 35 years old who had mild COVID-19 (a few samples of this study predate the infection). Cell type and time point are not known. The CDR3 runs from the conserved cysteine through the conserved F or W. Each record gives: J gene, V gene, D gene, clone size, CDR3 protein, CDR3 DNA. D genes are given only for firm matches. A clone size is listed for some rows: how often the clone was seen (once, few, many), or a class if it is expanded.

TRBJ1-2 TRBV6-5 . many CASRTGNYGYTF TGTGCCAGCAGGACGGGGAACTATGGCTACACCTTC
TRBJ1-1 TRBV5-5 . few CASSLTGFRVAFF TGTGCCAGCAGTCTCACAGGGTTTCGGGTGGCTTTCTTT
TRBJ2-1 TRBV5-1 TRBD1 many CASSFGAGGDVHEQFF TGCGCCAGCAGCTTCGGGGCAGGGGGCGATGTCCATGAGCAGTTCTTC
TRBJ1-1 TRBV12-3/TRBV12-4 TRBD1 few CASTLTGRNTEAFF TGTGCCAGCACCCTGACAGGGAGAAACACTGAAGCTTTCTTT
TRBJ1-1 TRBV5-1 . many CASSLVGRDEAFF TGCGCCAGCAGCTTGGTCGGAAGAGATGAAGCTTTCTTT
TRBJ1-1 TRBV20-1 . . CSASSLEAFF TGCAGTGCTAGTTCCTTAGAAGCTTTCTTT
TRBJ2-3 TRBV4-1 TRBD1 . CASSRTGGIDTQYF TGCGCCAGCAGCCGGACAGGGGGCATAGATACGCAGTATTTT
TRBJ2-1 TRBV21-1 . . CASTLEGAVDHSEQFF TGTGCCAGCACCCTCGAGGGGGCAGTTGATCACAGTGAGCAGTTCTTC
TRBJ2-1 TRBV7-9 . . CASSLSSVYNEQFF TGTGCCAGCAGCTTATCTAGCGTCTACAATGAGCAGTTCTTC
TRBJ2-5 TRBV20-1 TRBD2 . CSVTSRGGRRETQYF TGCAGTGTTACATCGCGGGGGGGCCGGAGGGAGACCCAGTACTTC
TRBJ2-5 TRBV27 . . CASSPRTYQETQYF TGTGCCAGCAGTCCCCGGACCTACCAAGAGACCCAGTACTTC
TRBJ2-2 TRBV3-1 . few CASSLQNSGELFF TGTGCCAGCAGTCTACAGAACTCCGGGGAGCTGTTTTTT
TRBJ2-1 TRBV23-1 . . CASSPSRWNKYEQFF TGCGCCAGCAGTCCCTCTAGGTGGAATAAGTACGAGCAGTTCTTC
TRBJ2-4 TRBV6-1 TRBD2 . CASSPPTGTSGGLAKNIQYF TGTGCCAGCAGTCCGCCAACCGGGACTAGCGGGGGGTTAGCCAAAAACATTCAGTACTTC
TRBJ2-3 TRBV3-1 . few CASTMGESDTDTQYF TGTGCCAGCACAATGGGGGAGAGCGACACAGATACGCAGTATTTT
TRBJ1-2 TRBV6-2/TRBV6-3 TRBD1 . CASSAGTGWSYGYTF TGTGCCAGCAGCGCCGGGACAGGGTGGTCCTATGGCTACACCTTC
TRBJ2-3 TRBV7-2 . few CASSYERKDTQYF TGTGCCAGCAGCTACGAGCGGAAAGATACGCAGTATTTT
TRBJ2-2 TRBV7-9 . few CASSLGGGTGELFF TGTGCCAGCAGCTTAGGAGGAGGGACCGGGGAGCTGTTTTTT